The 15 T cell receptor beta chains below come from one sample, sequenced in a study of CD8 T cells in ankylosing spondylitis. MiXCR was run by TCRdb on the 5' RACE reads, yielding one entry per CDR3 protein. Found here are about 440,000 distinct CDR3 sequences, 17% of them singletons; the top ten hold 0.85% to 1.3%. Their cognate antigens are unknown. Study findings and constraints: What seemed typical of ankylosing spondylitis blood was a TCR beta motif built from several highly homologous variants.

Material for sequencing was blood, either unsorted or a sorted T cell fraction (not recorded which). Every receptor here comes from a male donor with ankylosing spondylitis.

This clonotype was observed a handful of times. The J gene is TRBJ1-2, the V gene TRBV6-1; no clear D gene. Germline CDR1 and CDR2: MNHNS and SASEGT. This CDR3 is 13 amino acids long. Trimming took off 4 bases at V and 2 bases at J, with 8 bases between the two ends. The CDR3 DNA reads as TGTGCCAGCAGTGGTCAGCAGAACTATGGCTACACCTTC. It translates to CASSGQQNYGYTF.

DNA of the CDR3: TGCGCCAGCAAGGAAGGTGGGAATTCACCCCTCCACTTT. This sequence encodes CASKEGGNSPLHF. This chain links TRBV5-1 with TRBJ1-6; D is ambiguous. This CDR3 contains 13 residues. Germline V gives CDR1 SGHRS, CDR2 YFSETQ. Trimming cost V 6 bases and J 7 bases, with 11 bases left between them.

This clonotype was seen only a few times. The V and J genes are TRBV6-2 or TRBV6-3 and TRBJ2-2, with 8 bases aligning to TRBD1. Looked up from germline, CDR1 is MNHEY and CDR2 is SVGEGT. The trim removed 5 bases at V and 3 bases at J, leaving 8 bases unmatched. The CDR3 sequence is 16 residues long. In DNA form, the CDR3 reads TGTGCCAGCAGTAAAGGACAGGGACGGGACACCGGGGAGCTGTTTTTT. It translates to CASSKGQGRDTGELFF.

This clonotype was seen ten or more times. This sequence joins TRBV20-1 and TRBJ2-1; maybe TRBD1 (6 bases). This CDR3 spans 16 amino acids. Trimming pared 5 bases from V and 0 bases from J, leaving 17 bases between. The germline gives CDR1 DFQATT, CDR2 SNEGSKA (reference sequence). The CDR3 DNA sequence: TGCAGTGCTCCTGGACCTACACAGGGCTCCTACAATGAGCAGTTCTTC. Amino acid sequence: CSAPGPTQGSYNEQFF.

The chain carries TRBV6-5 and TRBJ2-1; D gene ambiguous. The ends were cut back, 0 bases at V and 3 bases at J, with 6 bases in the middle. CDR3 size: 14 residues. The germline CDR1 and CDR2 sequences are MNHEY and SVGAGI. The CDR3 bases are TGTGCCAGCAGTTACTCCGACAACTACAATGAGCAGTTCTTC. It codes for CASSYSDNYNEQFF.

This clonotype has only a few counts. The chain joins TRBV5-1 to TRBJ2-3; D perhaps matches TRBD1 (5 bases). V lost 1 base to trimming and J lost 3 bases, with 12 bases between them. The CDR3 loop spans 15 amino acids. Per the germline V gene, CDR1 is SGHRS and CDR2 is YFSETQ. The DNA of the CDR3 is TGCGCCAGCAGCTTGCTAGGGGCAGGAACAGATACGCAGTATTTT. This encodes CASSLLGAGTDTQYF.

This chain uses TRBV5-1 with TRBJ2-5; D remains unclear. V lost 4 bases and J 2 bases, leaving 9 bases between the germline ends. Germline lookup yields CDR1 SGHRS and CDR2 YFSETQ. The CDR3 consists of 13 residues. The CDR3 here is CASSRATQETQYF. CDR3 nucleotides: TGCGCCAGCAGCCGGGCTACGCAAGAGACCCAGTACTTC. The full variable domain, its missing parts supplied by reference TRBV5-1 and TRBJ2-5, is KAGVTQTPRYLIKTRGQQVTLSCSPISGHRSVSWYQQTPGQGLQFLFEYFSETQRNKGNFPGRFSGRQFSNSRSEMNVSTLELGDSALYLCASSRATQETQYFGPGTRLLVL.

This clonotype has just a few counts. This chain links TRBV20-1 with TRBJ2-1; D is uncertain. CDR1 and CDR2 (germline): DFQATT, SNEGSKA (reference sequence). Trimming stripped 3 bases from V and 6 bases from J, with 9 bases between. This CDR3 region has 12 residues. CDR3: CSASSRFNEQFF. CDR3 sequence (DNA): TGCAGTGCTAGCTCGAGGTTCAATGAGCAGTTCTTC.

This clonotype was recorded many times. The genes are TRBV5-1 and TRBJ2-1; 7 bases match TRBD1. J was trimmed by 3 bases and V by 4 bases; bases with no gene match: 7. The CDR3 extends over 15 amino acids. CDR1 and CDR2 from the germline V gene are SGHRS and YFSETQ. The CDR3 reads CASSPSRTGYNEQFF. The CDR3 DNA follows: TGCGCCAGCAGCCCCTCCAGGACAGGCTACAATGAGCAGTTCTTC. The variable domain in full, with the rest retrieved from reference TRBV5-1 and TRBJ2-1, is KAGVTQTPRYLIKTRGQQVTLSCSPISGHRSVSWYQQTPGQGLQFLFEYFSETQRNKGNFPGRFSGRQFSNSRSEMNVSTLELGDSALYLCASSPSRTGYNEQFFGPGTRLTVL.

The table lists this clonotype with many counts. This chain connects TRBV7-2 to TRBJ2-7; D might be TRBD1 (5 bases). Germline V gene sequence: CDR1 SGHTA, CDR2 FQGNSA. The CDR3 extends over 13 amino acids. Trimming took 6 bases from V and 3 from J, leaving 12 bases between them. CDR3 nucleotides: TGTGCCAGCAGTTTGGGCAGGGACTACGAGCAGTACTTC. It translates to CASSLGRDYEQYF. Drawing the rest from reference TRBV7-2 and TRBJ2-7, the complete variable domain is GAGVSQSPSNKVTEKGKDVELRCDPISGHTALYWYRQSLGQGLEFLIYFQGNSAPDKSGLPSDRFSAERTGGSVSTLTIQRTQQEDSAVYLCASSLGRDYEQYFGPGTRLTVT.

J is TRBJ1-1 and V is TRBV3-1; D uncertain. Trimming stripped 4 bases from V and 3 bases from J, with 15 bases between. CDR1 and CDR2 (germline): LGHDT, YNNKEL (reference sequence). The length of the CDR3 is 15 residues. CDR3 DNA: TGTGCCAGCAGCCGCCCGACCGGTAGTGACACTGAAGCTTTCTTT. It yields the protein CASSRPTGSDTEAFF.

This clonotype was detected ten times or more. The chain uses TRBV5-5 and TRBJ2-2, with D unresolved. CDR1 SGHKS and CDR2 YYEKEE come from the germline V gene (reference sequence). This CDR3 region has 14 residues. V lost 5 bases, J lost 1 base, and 9 bases lay in between. The DNA for the CDR3 is TGTGCCAGCAGTAAGACCGGGAACACCGGGGAGCTGTTTTTT. Residues: CASSKTGNTGELFF.

This clonotype showed up just a few times. This chain joins TRBV20-1 and TRBJ2-5; weak D call: TRBD2 (6 bases). Germline V CDR1 and CDR2: DFQATT, SNEGSKA (reference sequence). The CDR3 has 13 amino acids. V lost 3 bases, J lost 7 bases, and 15 bases lay in between. The CDR3 spells CSASRGGIGTQYF. CDR3 bases: TGCAGTGCTAGTAGGGGAGGTATTGGGACCCAGTACTTC.

Only a few counts were recorded for this clonotype. The chain couples TRBV10-2 to TRBJ1-1, with a weak D call TRBD1 (5 bases). CDR1 is WSHSY and CDR2 is SAAADI in the germline V gene. The CDR3 length is 15 residues. Trimming pared 4 bases from V and 0 bases from J, leaving 12 bases between. CDR3 amino acids: CASSGLRGLNTEAFF. CDR3 DNA sequence: TGCGCCAGCAGTGGCCTACGGGGCTTGAACACTGAAGCTTTCTTT.

There are many counts of this clonotype. The rearrangement links TRBV7-6 to TRBJ1-5; maybe TRBD1 (6 bases). Germline values: CDR1 SGHVS, CDR2 FNYEAQ. The CDR3 totals 18 residues. Trimming took 0 bases from V and 0 from J, leaving 15 bases between them. The DNA for the CDR3 is TGTGCCAGCAGCTTAGCGTCGCGGGGGGCTTATAGCAATCAGCCCCAGCATTTT. Its translation: CASSLASRGAYSNQPQHF.